The 27 T cell receptor beta chains given below trace back to one sample, sequenced in a study of early T cells in non-severe SARS-CoV-2 infection. MiXCR was run by TCRdb on the 5' RACE reads, yielding one entry per CDR3 protein. Among about 28,000 distinct CDR3 sequences listed, 5% to 7% were seen once. Sample: whole blood. The receptors shown here come from an adult who was a healthcare worker with PCR-confirmed SARS-CoV-2 infection or an uninfected control (not recorded which).

V and J are TRBV11-2 and TRBJ1-1; D may be TRBD1 (5 bases). Germline CDR1 and CDR2: SGHAT and FQNNGV. The CDR3 covers 14 residues. V lost 5 bases to trimming and J lost 3 bases, with 13 bases between them. DNA for the CDR3: TGTGCCAGCAGCCCTACAGGTTCCTACACTGAAGCTTTCTTT. This codes for CASSPTGSYTEAFF.

This clonotype was detected many times. The chain has TRBV4-3 and TRBJ1-1; D might be TRBD1 (6 bases). CDR1 is LGHNA, CDR2 YSLEER, per germline. The ends were cut back, 0 bases at V and 4 bases at J, with 12 bases in the middle. This CDR3 contains 15 residues. CDR3: CASSQEQGSITEAFF. The CDR3 nucleotides read TGCGCCAGCAGCCAAGAGCAGGGGAGTATCACTGAAGCTTTCTTT.

This clonotype was seen repeatedly, ten times or more. A junction boundary mismatches the germline segment, possibly from a read error. The V and J genes are TRBV7-2 and TRBJ2-3, with 15 bases that match TRBD2. This CDR3 has 17 amino acids. CDR1 and CDR2 (germline): SGHTA, FQGNSA. The CDR3 sequence: CASSLAGTSGGRDTQYF. CDR3 bases: TGTGCCAGCAGCCTAGCCGGGACTAGCGGGGGGAGAGATACGCAGTATTTT.

There are many counts of this clonotype. The rearrangement uses TRBV12-3 or TRBV12-4 and TRBJ2-5; no clear D. Trimming took 2 bases from V and 5 from J, leaving 12 bases between them. This CDR3 has 14 amino acids. The CDR3 region has the DNA TGTGCCAGCAGTTTAATTTCCTACTCCGAGACCCAGTACTTC. Its translation is CASSLISYSETQYF.

In DNA form, the CDR3 reads TGTGCCAGCAGCACGATGTGGGGCGGGGGAAACAATGAGCAGTTCTTC. It specifies CASSTMWGGGNNEQFF. This chain joins TRBV28 and TRBJ2-1; 7 bases line up with TRBD2. This CDR3 contains 16 residues. With 6 bases clipped from V and 5 bases from J, the junction kept 13 bases outside the gene matches. CDR1 and CDR2 from the germline V gene are MDHEN and SYDVKM.

V gene TRBV7-9 combines with J gene TRBJ2-3; TRBD1 agrees at 12 bases. The germline V gene has CDR1 SEHNR and CDR2 FQNEAQ (reference sequence). V shed 5 bases and J 2 bases; nucleotides not matched to a gene: 2. The CDR3 has 15 amino acids. The CDR3 bases are TGTGCCAGCAGCCTGGGACAGGGGGCCACAGATACGCAGTATTTT. This translates into CASSLGQGATDTQYF.

This clonotype was recorded many times. The gene calls are TRBV28 and TRBJ2-7; a possible D gene is TRBD1 (6 bases). V lost 4 bases and J 6 bases, leaving 19 bases between the germline ends. CDR1 and CDR2 (germline): MDHEN, SYDVKM. The CDR3 has 15 amino acids. The CDR3 loop reads CASSSIFNREGEQYF. The DNA for the CDR3 is TGTGCCAGCAGTTCCATTTTTAACAGGGAAGGCGAGCAGTACTTC.

This clonotype was observed at least ten times. CDR3 protein: CASSPLSSGTAYEQYF. CDR3 nucleotides: TGTGCCAGCAGCCCCCTCTCGTCGGGGACTGCCTACGAGCAGTACTTC. The V gene is TRBV7-9, the J gene TRBJ2-7; D is possibly TRBD2 (6 bases). The germline V gene has CDR1 SEHNR and CDR2 FQNEAQ (reference sequence). The CDR3 runs 16 residues. The V gene lost 5 bases and the J gene lost 2 bases, with 19 bases spanning the gap.

This clonotype has at least ten counts. This rearrangement joins TRBV6-2 or TRBV6-3 to TRBJ2-7, with D possibly being TRBD1 (6 bases). Between the trimmed V and J ends, which lost 2 bases and 4 bases, there was a span of 12 bases. Germline values: CDR1 MNHEY, CDR2 SVGEGT. This CDR3 has 14 residues. The CDR3 protein is CASSYEGRGYEQYF. The CDR3 DNA follows: TGTGCCAGCAGTTACGAGGGAAGGGGGTACGAGCAGTACTTC.

This clonotype was observed a handful of times. The genes are TRBV7-9 and TRBJ2-3, with D possibly matching TRBD2 (6 bases). The V end lost 5 bases, the J end lost 1 base, and 16 bases lay between the germline ends. Looked up from germline, CDR1 is SEHNR and CDR2 is FQNEAQ (reference sequence). The CDR3 covers 16 residues. Here the CDR3 DNA reads TGTGCCAGCAGCCTAATGGTAGTAGCGGGCACAGATACGCAGTATTTT. This encodes CASSLMVVAGTDTQYF.

This clonotype was counted many times. The chain is built from TRBV27 and TRBJ1-1; 8 bases align to TRBD1. The trim removed 4 bases at V and 3 bases at J, leaving 4 bases unmatched. The CDR3 loop spans 14 amino acids. Germline-derived CDR1 and CDR2 are MNHEY and SMNVEV (reference sequence). In nucleotides, the CDR3 is TGTGCCAGCAGTTCGGACAGGGTCGACACTGAAGCTTTCTTT. As protein: CASSSDRVDTEAFF.

This clonotype was detected ten times or more. This chain uses TRBV20-1 with TRBJ2-2; 9 positions agree with TRBD1. Germline V gene sequence: CDR1 DFQATT, CDR2 SNEGSKA (reference sequence). CDR3 size: 15 residues. With 3 bases clipped from V and 5 bases from J, the junction kept 7 bases outside the gene matches. In nucleotides, the CDR3 is TGCAGTGCTAGCCCACAGGGGGCATCGACCGGGGAGCTGTTTTTT. Encoded protein: CSASPQGASTGELFF.

The sample holds many counts of this clonotype. The rearrangement uses TRBV11-2 and TRBJ2-7; D possibly uses TRBD1 or TRBD2 (6 bases each). Deletions cut 5 bases from V and 3 bases from J, with 17 bases between. Germline values: CDR1 SGHAT, CDR2 FQNNGV. The CDR3 totals 15 residues. Here the CDR3 reads CASSTGGQGNYEQYF. The CDR3 DNA reads TGTGCCAGCAGCACCGGGGGCCAGGGAAACTACGAGCAGTACTTC.

The sample holds many counts of this clonotype. The V call is TRBV7-8, the J call TRBJ1-6; tentatively, D is TRBD1 (5 bases). V was trimmed by 2 bases and J by 7 bases, leaving 15 bases between them. Germline V lookup: CDR1 SGHVS, CDR2 FQNEAQ. The CDR3 runs to 16 residues. Here the CDR3 DNA reads TGTGCCAGCAGCTTAAATGGGGGACGTCAGAATTCACCCCTCCACTTT. Protein: CASSLNGGRQNSPLHF.

This clonotype was seen repeatedly, ten times or more. The chain links TRBV7-8 to TRBJ2-1; D uncertain. Looked up from germline, CDR1 is SGHVS and CDR2 is FQNEAQ. The germline V and J ends were trimmed by 2 bases and 6 bases, with 5 bases remaining between them. This CDR3 region has 12 residues. The CDR3 DNA follows: TGTGCCAGCAGCTTAAGAACCAATGAGCAGTTCTTC. Translation gives CASSLRTNEQFF.

Ten or more counts support this clonotype. The chain carries TRBV4-2 and TRBJ2-2, with TRBD2 identical over 10 bases. The trim removed 1 base at V and 7 bases at J, leaving 6 bases unmatched. This CDR3 is 16 amino acids long. Germline V gene sequence: CDR1 LGHNA, CDR2 YNFKEQ. CDR3 loop: CASSQVLAGAVGELFF. In DNA, the CDR3 is TGTGCCAGCAGCCAAGTTCTAGCGGGAGCGGTCGGGGAGCTGTTTTTT.

This clonotype came up many times. This chain joins TRBV7-9 and TRBJ1-3, with D hard to call. The V gene's germline CDR1 is SEHNR and CDR2 FQNEAQ (reference sequence). The germline V and J ends were trimmed by 5 bases and 2 bases, with 4 bases remaining between them. The CDR3 covers 12 residues. The CDR3 spells CASSPTGNTIYF. The CDR3 DNA reads as TGTGCCAGCAGCCCGACTGGAAACACCATATATTTT. Complete variable domain (other parts from reference TRBV7-9 and TRBJ1-3): DTGVSQNPRHKITKRGQNVTFRCDPISEHNRLYWYRQTLGQGPEFLTYFQNEAQLEKSRLLSDRFSAERPKGSFSTLEIQRTEQGDSAMYLCASSPTGNTIYFGEGSWLTVV.

V is TRBV6-5 and J is TRBJ2-2; a weak D match, TRBD2 (5 bases). V was trimmed by 2 bases and J by 1 base, leaving 11 bases between them. CDR3 length equals 16 residues. Per the germline V gene, CDR1 is MNHEY and CDR2 is SVGAGI. The CDR3 protein is CASSYGVAGNTGELFF. The CDR3 region has the DNA TGTGCCAGCAGTTACGGGGTCGCGGGGAACACCGGGGAGCTGTTTTTT.

The sample holds many counts of this clonotype. This chain uses TRBV11-2 with TRBJ2-1; a possible D gene is TRBD2 (5 bases). The CDR3 extends over 16 amino acids. V was cut by 4 bases and J by 1 base, with 14 bases left in between. The germline V gene encodes CDR1 SGHAT and CDR2 FQNNGV. CDR3 loop: CASSSDWLPSYNEQFF. Written as DNA, the CDR3 is TGTGCCAGCAGCTCGGACTGGCTACCTTCCTACAATGAGCAGTTCTTC. Full variable domain (remainder filled in from reference TRBV11-2 and TRBJ2-1): EAGVAQSPRYKIIEKRQSVAFWCNPISGHATLYWYQQILGQGPKLLIQFQNNGVVDDSQLPKDRFSAERLKGVDSTLKIQPAKLEDSAVYLCASSSDWLPSYNEQFFGPGTRLTVL.

This clonotype was observed many times. The chain has TRBV6-5 and TRBJ2-3, with D perhaps TRBD2 (5 bases). The V end was cut by 4 bases, the J end by 2 bases, with 22 bases between. The CDR3 spans 18 residues. Germline-derived CDR1 and CDR2 are MNHEY and SVGAGI. The CDR3 DNA sequence: TGTGCCAGCAGTTCTCCTCTCGGACTCTGGGGTTACACAGATACGCAGTATTTT. Encoded protein: CASSSPLGLWGYTDTQYF.

The chain links TRBV20-1 to TRBJ1-2, with a tentative D call TRBD1 (5 bases). The germline CDR1 and CDR2 sequences are DFQATT and SNEGSKA (reference sequence). Trimming took off 3 bases at V and 4 bases at J, with 9 bases between the two ends. The CDR3 is made up of 12 amino acids. The CDR3: CSASGGIYGYTF. The CDR3 DNA sequence: TGCAGTGCTAGCGGGGGGATCTATGGCTACACCTTC.

This clonotype was detected only a few times. The V call is TRBV30, the J call TRBJ1-6; 10 bases agree with TRBD1. Germline values: CDR1 GTSNPN, CDR2 SVGIG (reference sequence). V shed 4 bases and J 7 bases; nucleotides not matched to a gene: 1. This CDR3 comprises 13 residues. Here the CDR3 DNA reads TGTGCCTGGATGGGACAGGGGAATTCACCCCTCCACTTT. It encodes CAWMGQGNSPLHF.

This clonotype was picked up many times. V and J are TRBV6-5 and TRBJ1-2; D remains ambiguous. V was trimmed by 1 base and J by 4 bases, leaving 10 bases between them. CDR1 and CDR2 from the germline V gene are MNHEY and SVGAGI. This CDR3 contains 14 residues. CDR3 DNA: TGTGCCAGCAGTTACTGGGGAGCGGGCTATGGCTACACCTTC. Its translation: CASSYWGAGYGYTF.

This clonotype was detected many times. The CDR3 DNA is TGTGCCAGCACAACACGACCGACGATCGAGCAGTACTTC. It specifies CASTTRPTIEQYF. The chain links TRBV28 to TRBJ2-7; no firm D call. CDR1 is MDHEN, CDR2 SYDVKM, per germline. This CDR3 spans 13 amino acids. Trimming stripped 7 bases from V and 6 bases from J, with 16 bases between.

This clonotype was detected ten times or more. The rearrangement links TRBV12-3 or TRBV12-4 to TRBJ1-3; no firm D call. The germline V and J ends were trimmed by 5 bases and 5 bases, with 13 bases remaining between them. The CDR3 has 14 amino acids. CDR3 sequence: CASSPRTDRNTIYF. The CDR3 coding sequence is TGTGCCAGCAGTCCCCGGACGGACCGAAACACCATATATTTT.

The V call is TRBV10-3, the J call TRBJ2-6; no clear D. CDR3 size: 13 residues. Germline V gene sequence: CDR1 ENHRY, CDR2 SYGVKD. V gave up 3 bases and J gave up 3 bases, with 3 bases separating them. The CDR3 DNA is TGTGCCATCAGTGACCATGGGGCCAACGTCCTGACTTTC. Translated: CAISDHGANVLTF.

This clonotype was counted many times. The rearrangement uses TRBV28 and TRBJ2-7, with 8 nucleotides matching TRBD2. Germline CDR1 MDHEN, CDR2 SYDVKM. This CDR3 is 14 amino acids long. V was pared by 7 bases and J by 2 bases, with 7 bases of the junction left unmatched. The DNA for the CDR3 is TGTGCCAGCATCCCTACTAGCGGAGCCTACGAGCAGTACTTC. It translates to CASIPTSGAYEQYF. Based on the CDR3 plus reference TRBV28 and TRBJ2-7, the full variable domain is DVKVTQSSRYLVKRTGEKVFLECVQDMDHENMFWYRQDPGLGLRLIYFSYDVKMKEKGDIPEGYSVSREKKERFSLILESASTNQTSMYLCASIPTSGAYEQYFGPGTRLTVT.